The T cell receptor (beta chain) described here comes from a study of graft-versus-host responses after intestinal transplantation. Study information: Anti-thymocyte globulin served as induction for all recipients, who then took tacrolimus and steroids for about three years. Study-wide results and caveats: Within the allografts of patients who had graft-donor T cell macrochimerism, graft-versus-host to host-versus-graft clonal ratios were high. Researchers found GvH clones in recipient marrow, and some showed up first in ileum or blood.

The data were produced by immunoSEQ multiplex PCR, yet TCRdb's version contains in-frame clones alone and is incomplete. The sample has roughly 120,000 clones, just over 90% seen once; the top ten hold more than 0.15%. The CDR3 consists of 14 residues. Germline V gene sequence: CDR1 SNHLY, CDR2 FYNNEI. V was shortened by 6 bases and J by 3 bases, with 15 bases between the two germline ends. In its sample, this clone was seen a few times. Its antigen is unknown. The TCR originated in a human donor who received an intestinal transplant. The sequenced sample was unstimulated CD4+ T cells sorted from spleen or lymph node cells, obtained before intestinal transplant. V is TRBV2 and J is TRBJ2-7; tentative D call: TRBD2 (6 bases). CDR3 residues: CASRGTRGGYEQYF. CDR3 coding DNA: TGTGCCAGCAGGGGAACTAGGGGAGGCTACGAGCAGTACTTC.